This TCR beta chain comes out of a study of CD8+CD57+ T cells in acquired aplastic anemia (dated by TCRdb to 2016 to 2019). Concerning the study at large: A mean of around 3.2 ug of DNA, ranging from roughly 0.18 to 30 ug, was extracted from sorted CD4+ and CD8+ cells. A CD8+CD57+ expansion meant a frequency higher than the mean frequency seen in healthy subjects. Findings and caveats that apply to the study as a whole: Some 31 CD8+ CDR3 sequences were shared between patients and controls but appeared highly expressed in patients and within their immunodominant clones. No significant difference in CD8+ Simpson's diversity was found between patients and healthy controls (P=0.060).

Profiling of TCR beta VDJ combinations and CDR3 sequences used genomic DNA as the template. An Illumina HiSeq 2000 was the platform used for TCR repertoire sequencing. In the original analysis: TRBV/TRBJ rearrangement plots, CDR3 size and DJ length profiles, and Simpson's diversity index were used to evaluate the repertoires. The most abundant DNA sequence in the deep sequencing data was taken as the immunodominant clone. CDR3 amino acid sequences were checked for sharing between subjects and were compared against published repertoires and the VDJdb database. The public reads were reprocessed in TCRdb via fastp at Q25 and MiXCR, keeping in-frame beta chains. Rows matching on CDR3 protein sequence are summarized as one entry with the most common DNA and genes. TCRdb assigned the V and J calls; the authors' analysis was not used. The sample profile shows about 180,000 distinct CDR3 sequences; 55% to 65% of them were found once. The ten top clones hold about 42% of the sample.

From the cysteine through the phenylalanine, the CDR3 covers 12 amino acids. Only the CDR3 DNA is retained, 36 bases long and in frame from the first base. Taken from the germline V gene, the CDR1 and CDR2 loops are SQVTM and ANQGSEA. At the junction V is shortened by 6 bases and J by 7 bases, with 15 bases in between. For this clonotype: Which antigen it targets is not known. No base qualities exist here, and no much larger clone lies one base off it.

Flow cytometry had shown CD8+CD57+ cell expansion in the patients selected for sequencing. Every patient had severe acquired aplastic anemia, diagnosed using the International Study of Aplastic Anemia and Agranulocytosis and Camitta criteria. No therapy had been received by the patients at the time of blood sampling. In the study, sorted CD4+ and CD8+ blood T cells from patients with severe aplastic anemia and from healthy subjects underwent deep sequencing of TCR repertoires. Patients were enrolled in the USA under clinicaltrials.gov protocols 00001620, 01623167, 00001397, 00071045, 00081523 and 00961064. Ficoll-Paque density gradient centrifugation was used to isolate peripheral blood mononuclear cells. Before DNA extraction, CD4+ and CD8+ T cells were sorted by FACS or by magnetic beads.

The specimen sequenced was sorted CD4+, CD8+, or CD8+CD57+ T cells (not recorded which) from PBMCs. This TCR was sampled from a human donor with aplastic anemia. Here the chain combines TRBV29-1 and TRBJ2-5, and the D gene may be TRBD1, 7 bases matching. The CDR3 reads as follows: CSVPGTAGTQYF. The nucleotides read TGCAGCGTACCCGGGACAGCGGGGACCCAGTACTTC.